This TCR beta chain was sequenced for a study of neurological immune-mediated disorders. With V trimmed by 6 bases and J by 4 bases, 6 bases remained unmatched. Germline V CDR1 and CDR2: DFQATT, SNEGSKA (reference sequence). This CDR3 comprises 14 residues. From the 5' RACE reads, TCRdb called clonotypes with MiXCR, one entry per CDR3 protein. The sample lists more than 40,000 distinct CDR3 sequences, about 2% occurring once. This clonotype was recorded at least ten times. This sequence was found in a woman in her thirties or forties with multiple sclerosis. The sequencing sample was made of PBMCs. V is TRBV20-1 and J is TRBJ1-6; 7 bases line up with TRBD1. DNA of the CDR3: TGCAGTGCCCCCGGGACAGCGTATAATTCACCCCTCCACTTT. This sequence encodes CSAPGTAYNSPLHF.